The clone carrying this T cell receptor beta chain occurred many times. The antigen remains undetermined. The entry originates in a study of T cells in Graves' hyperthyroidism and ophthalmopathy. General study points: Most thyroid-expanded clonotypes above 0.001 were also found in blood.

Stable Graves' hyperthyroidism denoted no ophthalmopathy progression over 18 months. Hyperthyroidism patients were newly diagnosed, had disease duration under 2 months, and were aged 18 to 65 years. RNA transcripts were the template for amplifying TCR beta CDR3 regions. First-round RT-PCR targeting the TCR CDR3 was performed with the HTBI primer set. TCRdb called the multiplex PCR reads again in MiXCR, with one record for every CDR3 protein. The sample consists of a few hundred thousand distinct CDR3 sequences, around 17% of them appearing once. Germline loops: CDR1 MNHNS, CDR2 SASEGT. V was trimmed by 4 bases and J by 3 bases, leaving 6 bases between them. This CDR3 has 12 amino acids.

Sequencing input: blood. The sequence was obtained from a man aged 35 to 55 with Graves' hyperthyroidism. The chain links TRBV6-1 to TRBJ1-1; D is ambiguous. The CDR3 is CASSGKYTEAFF. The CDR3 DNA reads TGTGCCAGCAGTGGGAAATACACTGAAGCTTTCTTT.